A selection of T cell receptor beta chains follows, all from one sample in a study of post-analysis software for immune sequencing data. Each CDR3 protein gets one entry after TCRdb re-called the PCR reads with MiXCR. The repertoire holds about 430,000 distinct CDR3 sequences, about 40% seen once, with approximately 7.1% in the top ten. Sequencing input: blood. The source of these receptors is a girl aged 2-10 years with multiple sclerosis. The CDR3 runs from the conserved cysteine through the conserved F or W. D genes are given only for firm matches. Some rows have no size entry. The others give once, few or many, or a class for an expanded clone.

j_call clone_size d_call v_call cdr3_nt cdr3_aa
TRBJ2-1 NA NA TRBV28 TGTGCCAGCAGTTTCGCTCGACAGGCCTACAATGAGCAGTTCTTC CASSFARQAYNEQFF
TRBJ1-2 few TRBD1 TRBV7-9 TGTGCCAGCAGCTCAACAGGGGTCTATGGCTACACCTTC CASSSTGVYGYTF
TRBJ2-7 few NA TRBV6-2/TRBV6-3 TGTGCCAGCAGTTACGCCCACCGGCGTTCCTACGAGCAGTACTTC CASSYAHRRSYEQYF
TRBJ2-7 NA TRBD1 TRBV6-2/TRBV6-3 TGTGCCAGCAGTGTGGTGACAGGGATTGAGCAGTACTTC CASSVVTGIEQYF
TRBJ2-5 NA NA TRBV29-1 TGCAGCGTTGACGGGGGAAGACCGGGCAATGAGCAGTACTTC CSVDGGRPGNEQYF
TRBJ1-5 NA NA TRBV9 TGTGCCAGCAGTACTGCCTCAGGGTTAGGGCAGCCCCAGCATTTT CASSTASGLGQPQHF
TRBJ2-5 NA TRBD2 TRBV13 TGTGCCAGCAGCTTATTGCTAGCGGGGCAAGAGACCCAGTACTTC CASSLLLAGQETQYF
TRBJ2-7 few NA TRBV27 TGTGCCAGCAGTACGGACAACTCCTACGAGCAGTACTTC CASSTDNSYEQYF
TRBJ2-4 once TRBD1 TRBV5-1 TGCGCCGGCAGCTTACAATACCGAGACAGGGGGCGAAACATTCAGTACTTC CAGSLQYRDRGRNIQYF
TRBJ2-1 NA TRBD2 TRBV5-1 TGCGCCAGCAGCTTGGAGGGCGGGGGGTTCTACAATGAGCAGTTCTTC CASSLEGGGFYNEQFF